These 10 T cell receptor beta chains were all obtained from the same sample, sequenced in a study of blood T cell repertoires in COVID-19. Sequenced by immunoSEQ multiplex PCR; TCRdb stores in-frame clones only, minus some. This repertoire shows under 400,000 clones, 87% found once; its top ten account for under 11%. The sequencing sample was made of peripheral blood. The receptors stem from a woman younger than 45 with COVID-19, enrolled during active disease.

The chain links TRBV19 to TRBJ2-7; 11 nucleotides align to TRBD1. Germline loops: CDR1 LNHDA, CDR2 SQIVND (reference sequence). The ends lost 6 bases at V and 5 bases at J; junction bases unmatched: 3. The CDR3 has 13 residues. The CDR3 loop reads CASRGQGGHEQYF. In nucleotides, the CDR3 is TGTGCCAGTAGGGGACAGGGGGGCCACGAGCAGTACTTC.

This clone is a singleton in its sample. The chain employs TRBV2 and TRBJ2-7, with D possibly matching TRBD2 (5 bases). Germline lookup yields CDR1 SNHLY and CDR2 FYNNEI. Trimming removed 10 bases at V and 0 bases at J, with 13 bases between. The CDR3 spans 13 residues. The CDR3, as DNA: TGTGCCACCGCTCGTCGGGGCTCCTACGAGCAGTACTTC. Amino acid sequence: CATARRGSYEQYF.

Here the CDR3 DNA reads TGTGCCAGCAGCTCGGGACTAGCGGCTAGCACAGATACGCAGTATTTT. It codes for CASSSGLAASTDTQYF. This rearrangement joins TRBV11-3 to TRBJ2-3, with TRBD2 matching 11 bases. Per germline, CDR1 SGHNT and CDR2 YENEEA. The CDR3 has 16 residues. The V gene end was trimmed by 4 bases and the J gene end by 0 bases; junction bases not matched to a gene: 3.

The rearrangement uses TRBV3-1 (or the pseudogene TRBV3-2) and TRBJ2-5; a possible D gene is TRBD2 (6 bases). Germline V gene lookup returns CDR1 LGHDT and CDR2 YNNKEL (reference sequence). The CDR3 runs to 16 residues. Trimming cost V 3 bases and J 1 base, with 15 bases left between them. CDR3 nucleotide sequence: TGTGCCAGCAGCCAGCGGGTCGGGAGTACCCAAGAGACCCAGTACTTC. Translated, it gives CASSQRVGSTQETQYF.

V gene TRBV30 combines with J gene TRBJ2-7, with 9 nucleotides matching TRBD2. Germline V gene lookup returns CDR1 GTSNPN and CDR2 SVGIG (reference sequence). J was trimmed by 4 bases and V by 7 bases; bases with no gene match: 8. CDR3 length: 13 residues. The CDR3 region has the DNA TGTGCCTTTGCTAGCGGGATGAGGTACGAGCAGTACTTC. Residues: CAFASGMRYEQYF.

The chain links TRBV7-9 to TRBJ2-7; the match to TRBD1 covers 7 bases. The CDR3 covers 12 residues. The junction had 7 bases not matched to a gene; V was cut back by 8 bases and J by 6 bases. Germline values: CDR1 SEHNR, CDR2 FQNEAQ (reference sequence). CDR3 loop: CASANPGGEQYF. The CDR3 DNA sequence: TGTGCCAGCGCCAACCCAGGGGGCGAGCAGTACTTC.

The chain uses TRBV18 and TRBJ2-7; 11 bases match TRBD2. Unmatched junction bases numbered 10, after V lost 1 base and J lost 5 bases. CDR1 KGHSH and CDR2 LQKENI come from the germline V gene. CDR3 length equals 17 residues. The CDR3 spells CASSPQAGKLAGDEQYF. The CDR3 DNA sequence: TGTGCCAGCTCACCACAGGCGGGGAAACTAGCGGGAGACGAGCAGTACTTC.

The CDR3 region is CASSRWTGRTDTQYF. The CDR3 DNA follows: TGTGCCAGCAGCCGCTGGACAGGACGCACAGATACGCAGTATTTT. The J gene is TRBJ2-3, the V gene TRBV5-4; 7 positions match TRBD1. Germline CDR1 and CDR2: SGHNT and YYREEE (reference sequence). The J segment lost 1 base and the V segment lost 4 bases, leaving 6 bases of the junction unmatched. The CDR3 sequence is 15 residues long.

The chain employs TRBV5-1 and TRBJ2-1; TRBD2 aligns across 13 bases. The CDR3 has 15 amino acids. The germline V gene has CDR1 SGHRS and CDR2 YFSETQ. The V and J ends lost 4 bases and 7 bases, in that order; junction bases with no gene match: 5. CDR3 region: CASSPGLAGENEQFF. The CDR3, as DNA: TGCGCCAGCAGCCCTGGACTAGCGGGAGAGAATGAGCAGTTCTTC. The full variable domain, completed using reference TRBV5-1 and TRBJ2-1, is KAGVTQTPRYLIKTRGQQVTLSCSPISGHRSVSWYQQTPGQGLQFLFEYFSETQRNKGNFPGRFSGRQFSNSRSEMNVSTLELGDSALYLCASSPGLAGENEQFFGPGTRLTVL.

The chain uses TRBV5-6 and TRBJ2-1; 10 bases match TRBD2. The CDR3 has 15 residues. The germline V gene has CDR1 SGHDT and CDR2 YYEEEE. V was pared by 4 bases and J by 7 bases, with 8 bases of the junction left unmatched. The CDR3 region is CASSLLAGDKNEQFF. CDR3 sequence (DNA): TGTGCCAGCAGCCTCCTAGCGGGAGACAAAAATGAGCAGTTCTTC. The full variable domain, in which reference TRBV5-6 and TRBJ2-1 provide the parts outside the CDR3, is DAGVTQSPTHLIKTRGQQVTLRCSPKSGHDTVSWYQQALGQGPQFIFQYYEEEERQRGNFPDRFSGHQFPNYSSELNVNALLLGDSALYLCASSLLAGDKNEQFFGPGTRLTVL.